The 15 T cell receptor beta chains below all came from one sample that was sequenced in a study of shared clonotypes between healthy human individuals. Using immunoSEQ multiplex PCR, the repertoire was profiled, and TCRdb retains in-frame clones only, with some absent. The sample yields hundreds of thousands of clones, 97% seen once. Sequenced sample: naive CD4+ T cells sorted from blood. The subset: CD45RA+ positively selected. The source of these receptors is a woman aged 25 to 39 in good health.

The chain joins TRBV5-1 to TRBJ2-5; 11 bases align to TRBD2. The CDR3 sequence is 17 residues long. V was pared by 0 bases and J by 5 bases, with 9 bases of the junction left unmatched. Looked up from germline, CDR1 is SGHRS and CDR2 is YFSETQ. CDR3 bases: TGCGCCAGCAGCTTGGAACTAGCGGGAGCAGTCGGGGAGACCCAGTACTTC. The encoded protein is CASSLELAGAVGETQYF.

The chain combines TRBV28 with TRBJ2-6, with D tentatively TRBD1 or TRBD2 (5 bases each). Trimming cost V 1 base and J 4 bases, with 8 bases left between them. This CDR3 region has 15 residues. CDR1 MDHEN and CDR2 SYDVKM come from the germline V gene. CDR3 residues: CASSLFGTGANVLTF. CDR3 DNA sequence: TGTGCCAGCAGTTTATTCGGGACCGGGGCCAACGTCCTGACTTTC.

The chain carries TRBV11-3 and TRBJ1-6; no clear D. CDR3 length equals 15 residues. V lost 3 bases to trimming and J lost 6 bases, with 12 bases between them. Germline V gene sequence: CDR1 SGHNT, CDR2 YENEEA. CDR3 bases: TGTGCCAGCAGCTTTGGGGTAGGAACTAATTCACCCCTCCACTTT. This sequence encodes CASSFGVGTNSPLHF.

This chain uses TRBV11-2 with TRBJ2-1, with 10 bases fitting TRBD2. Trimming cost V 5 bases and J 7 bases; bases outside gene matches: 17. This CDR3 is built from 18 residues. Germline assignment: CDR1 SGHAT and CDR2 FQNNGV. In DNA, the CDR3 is TGTGCCAGCAGCCCCATCCGGGGTAGCGGGAGGTCCGTAAATGAGCAGTTCTTC. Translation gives CASSPIRGSGRSVNEQFF.

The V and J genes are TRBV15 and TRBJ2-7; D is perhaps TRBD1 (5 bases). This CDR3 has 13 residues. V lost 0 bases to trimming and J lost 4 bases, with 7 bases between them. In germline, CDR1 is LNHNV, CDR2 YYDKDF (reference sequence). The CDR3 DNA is TGTGCCACCAGCAGAGAAGGGGCGTACGAGCAGTACTTC. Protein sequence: CATSREGAYEQYF.

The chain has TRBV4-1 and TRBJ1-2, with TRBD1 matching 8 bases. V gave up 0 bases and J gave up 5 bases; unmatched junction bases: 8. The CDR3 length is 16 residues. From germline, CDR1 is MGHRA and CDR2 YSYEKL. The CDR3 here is CASSQDLPGQGYGYTF. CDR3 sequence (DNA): TGCGCCAGCAGCCAAGACTTACCCGGACAGGGTTATGGCTACACCTTC.

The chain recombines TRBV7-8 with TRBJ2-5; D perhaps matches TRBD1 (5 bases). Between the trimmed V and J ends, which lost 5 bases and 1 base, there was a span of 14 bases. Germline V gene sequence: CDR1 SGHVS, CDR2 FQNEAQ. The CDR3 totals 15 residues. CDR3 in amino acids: CASSPTPDSQETQYF. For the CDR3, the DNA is TGTGCCAGCAGCCCTACCCCTGACAGCCAAGAGACCCAGTACTTC.

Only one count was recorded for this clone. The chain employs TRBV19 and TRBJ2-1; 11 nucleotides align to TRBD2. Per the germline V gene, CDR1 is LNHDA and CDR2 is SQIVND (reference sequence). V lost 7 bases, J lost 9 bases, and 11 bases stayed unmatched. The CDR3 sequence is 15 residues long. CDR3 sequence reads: CASTPLAGGQGEQFF. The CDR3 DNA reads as TGTGCCAGTACCCCCTTAGCGGGAGGGCAAGGTGAGCAGTTCTTC.

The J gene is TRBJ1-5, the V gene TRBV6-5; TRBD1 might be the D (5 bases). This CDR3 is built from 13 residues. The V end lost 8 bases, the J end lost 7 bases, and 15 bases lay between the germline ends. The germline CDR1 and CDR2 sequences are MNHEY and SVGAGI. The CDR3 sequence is CASGGHSLQPQHF. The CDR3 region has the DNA TGTGCCAGCGGTGGACACAGCCTCCAGCCCCAGCATTTT.

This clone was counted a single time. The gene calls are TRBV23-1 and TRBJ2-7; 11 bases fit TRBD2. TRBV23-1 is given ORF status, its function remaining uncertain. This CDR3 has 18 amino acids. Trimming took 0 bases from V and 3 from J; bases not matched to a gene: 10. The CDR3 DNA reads TGCGCCAGCAGTCAATCGGGCGCTACTAGCGGGAGCTTCTACGAGCAGTACTTC. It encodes CASSQSGATSGSFYEQYF.

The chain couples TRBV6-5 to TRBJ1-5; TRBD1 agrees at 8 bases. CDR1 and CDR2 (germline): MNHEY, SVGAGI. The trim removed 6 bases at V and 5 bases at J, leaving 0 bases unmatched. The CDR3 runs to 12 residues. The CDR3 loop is CASRTGDQPQHF. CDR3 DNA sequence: TGTGCCAGCAGGACAGGGGATCAGCCCCAGCATTTT.

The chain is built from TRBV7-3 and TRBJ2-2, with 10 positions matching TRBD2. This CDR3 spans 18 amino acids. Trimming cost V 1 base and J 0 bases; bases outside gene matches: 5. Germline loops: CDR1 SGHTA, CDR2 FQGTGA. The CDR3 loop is CASSLSRLAGTNTGELFF. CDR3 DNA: TGTGCCAGCAGCTTAAGTAGACTAGCGGGCACGAACACCGGGGAGCTGTTTTTT.

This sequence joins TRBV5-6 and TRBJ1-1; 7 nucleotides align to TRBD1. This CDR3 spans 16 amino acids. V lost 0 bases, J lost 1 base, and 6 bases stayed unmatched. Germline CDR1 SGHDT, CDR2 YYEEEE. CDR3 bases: TGTGCCAGCAGCTTGGACTTCACAGGGGCGAACACTGAAGCTTTCTTT. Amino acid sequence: CASSLDFTGANTEAFF. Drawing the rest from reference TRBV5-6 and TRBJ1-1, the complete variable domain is DAGVTQSPTHLIKTRGQQVTLRCSPKSGHDTVSWYQQALGQGPQFIFQYYEEEERQRGNFPDRFSGHQFPNYSSELNVNALLLGDSALYLCASSLDFTGANTEAFFGQGTRLTVV.

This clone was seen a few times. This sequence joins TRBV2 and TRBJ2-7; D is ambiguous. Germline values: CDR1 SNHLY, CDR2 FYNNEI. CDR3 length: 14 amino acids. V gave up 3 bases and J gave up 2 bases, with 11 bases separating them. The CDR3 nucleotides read TGTGCCAGCAGTGAGGGCAGGCCGCCCTACGAGCAGTACTTC. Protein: CASSEGRPPYEQYF.

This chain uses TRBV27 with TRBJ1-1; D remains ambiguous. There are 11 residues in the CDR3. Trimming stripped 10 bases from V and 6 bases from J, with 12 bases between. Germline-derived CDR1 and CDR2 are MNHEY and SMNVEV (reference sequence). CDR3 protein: CATTSGAEAFF. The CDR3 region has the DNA TGTGCCACCACCAGCGGGGCTGAAGCTTTCTTT.